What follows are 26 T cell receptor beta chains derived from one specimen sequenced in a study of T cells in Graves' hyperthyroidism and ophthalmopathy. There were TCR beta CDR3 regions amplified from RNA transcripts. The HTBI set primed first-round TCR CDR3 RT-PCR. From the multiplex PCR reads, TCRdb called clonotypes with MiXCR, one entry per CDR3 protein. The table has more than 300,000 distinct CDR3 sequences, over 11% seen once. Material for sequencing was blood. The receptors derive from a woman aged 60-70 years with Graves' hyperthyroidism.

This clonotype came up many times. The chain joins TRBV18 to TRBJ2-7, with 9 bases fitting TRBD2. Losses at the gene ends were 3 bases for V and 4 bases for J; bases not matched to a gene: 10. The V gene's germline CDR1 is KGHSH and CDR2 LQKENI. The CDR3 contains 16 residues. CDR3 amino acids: CASSPGLAGLYYEQYF. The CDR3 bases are TGTGCCAGCTCACCCGGTCTAGCGGGACTCTATTACGAGCAGTACTTC.

CDR3 bases: TGTGCCAGCAGTCGGAGGGAGGGGGCCCAGTACTTC. Its protein is CASSRREGAQYF. The chain employs TRBV27 and TRBJ2-5, with a weak D call TRBD2 (7 bases). Germline V gene sequence: CDR1 MNHEY, CDR2 SMNVEV (reference sequence). This CDR3 has 12 residues. V shed 5 bases and J shed 9 bases, with 13 bases lying between them.

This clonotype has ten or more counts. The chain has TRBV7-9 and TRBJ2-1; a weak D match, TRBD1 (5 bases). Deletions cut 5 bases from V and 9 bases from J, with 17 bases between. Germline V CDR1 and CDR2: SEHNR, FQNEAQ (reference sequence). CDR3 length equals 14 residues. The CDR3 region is CASSRRQRLLEQFF. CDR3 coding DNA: TGTGCCAGCAGCCGAAGACAGCGTCTCCTTGAGCAGTTCTTC.

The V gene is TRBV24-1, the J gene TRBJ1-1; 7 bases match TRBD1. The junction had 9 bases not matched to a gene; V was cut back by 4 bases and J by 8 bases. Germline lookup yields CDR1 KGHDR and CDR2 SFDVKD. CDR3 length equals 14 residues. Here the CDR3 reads CATSDDGTDREAFF. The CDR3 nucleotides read TGTGCCACCAGTGACGATGGGACAGACAGAGAAGCTTTCTTT.

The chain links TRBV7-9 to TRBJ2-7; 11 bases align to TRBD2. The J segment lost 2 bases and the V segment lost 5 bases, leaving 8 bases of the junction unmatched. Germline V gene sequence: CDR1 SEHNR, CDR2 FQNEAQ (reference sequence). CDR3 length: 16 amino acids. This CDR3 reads CASSHTGTSGAYEQYF. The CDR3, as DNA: TGTGCCAGCAGCCATACGGGGACTAGCGGAGCCTACGAGCAGTACTTC.

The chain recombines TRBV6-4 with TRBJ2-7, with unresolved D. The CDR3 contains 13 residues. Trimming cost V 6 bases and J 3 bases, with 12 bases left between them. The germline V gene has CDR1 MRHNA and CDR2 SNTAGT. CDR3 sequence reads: CASSIRKGYEQYF. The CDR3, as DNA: TGTGCCAGCAGCATAAGGAAAGGCTACGAGCAGTACTTC.

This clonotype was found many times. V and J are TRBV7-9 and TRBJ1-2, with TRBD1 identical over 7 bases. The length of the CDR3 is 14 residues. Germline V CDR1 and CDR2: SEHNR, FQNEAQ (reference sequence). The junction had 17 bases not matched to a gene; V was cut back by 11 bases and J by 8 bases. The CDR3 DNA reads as TGTGCCTCATTCAACGGACAGGCCGCCGAGGGCTACACCTTC. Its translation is CASFNGQAAEGYTF.

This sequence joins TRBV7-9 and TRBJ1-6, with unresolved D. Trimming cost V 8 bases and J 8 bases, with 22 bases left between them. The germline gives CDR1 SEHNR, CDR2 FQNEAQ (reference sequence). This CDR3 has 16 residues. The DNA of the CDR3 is TGTGCCAGCGGCATCGGTTCGTTCGGCGTTCATTCACCCCTCCACTTT. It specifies CASGIGSFGVHSPLHF.

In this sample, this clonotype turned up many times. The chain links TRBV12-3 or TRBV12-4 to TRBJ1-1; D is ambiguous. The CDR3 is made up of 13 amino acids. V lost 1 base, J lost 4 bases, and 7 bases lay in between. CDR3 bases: TGTGCCAGCAGTTTAGAGGGATCCACTGAAGCTTTCTTT. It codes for CASSLEGSTEAFF.

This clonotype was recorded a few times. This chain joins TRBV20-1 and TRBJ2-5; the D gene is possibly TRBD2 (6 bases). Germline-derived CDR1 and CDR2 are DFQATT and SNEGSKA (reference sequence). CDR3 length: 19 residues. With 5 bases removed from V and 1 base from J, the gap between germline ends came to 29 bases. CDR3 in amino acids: CSAGTRRTRSGLTQETQYF. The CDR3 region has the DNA TGCAGTGCTGGGACCCGGAGAACACGGAGCGGGCTTACCCAAGAGACCCAGTACTTC.

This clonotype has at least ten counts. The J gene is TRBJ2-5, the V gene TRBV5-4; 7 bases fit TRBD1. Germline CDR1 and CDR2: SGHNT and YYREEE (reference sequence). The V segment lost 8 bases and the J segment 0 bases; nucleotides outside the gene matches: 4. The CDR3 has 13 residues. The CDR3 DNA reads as TGTGCCAGTGGGACAGTAAACCAAGAGACCCAGTACTTC. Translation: CASGTVNQETQYF. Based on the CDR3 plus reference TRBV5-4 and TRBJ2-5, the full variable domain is ETGVTQSPTHLIKTRGQQVTLRCSSQSGHNTVSWYQQALGQGPQFIFQYYREEENGRGNFPPRFSGLQFPNYSSELNVNALELDDSALYLCASGTVNQETQYFGPGTRLLVL.

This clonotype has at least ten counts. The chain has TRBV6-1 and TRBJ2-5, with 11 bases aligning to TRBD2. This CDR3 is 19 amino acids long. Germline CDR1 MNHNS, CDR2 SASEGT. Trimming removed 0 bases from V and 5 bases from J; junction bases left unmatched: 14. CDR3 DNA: TGTGCCAGCAGTGAAGCCCAATTGAGACTAGCGGGACGGGACGAGACCCAGTACTTC. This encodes CASSEAQLRLAGRDETQYF.

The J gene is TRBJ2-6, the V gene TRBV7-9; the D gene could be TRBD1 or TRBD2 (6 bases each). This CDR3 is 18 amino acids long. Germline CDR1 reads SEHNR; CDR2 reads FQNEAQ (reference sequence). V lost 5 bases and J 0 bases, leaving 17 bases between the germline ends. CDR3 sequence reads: CASSRRGSTSSGANVLTF. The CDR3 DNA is TGTGCCAGCAGCCGTAGGGGGTCGACTAGCTCTGGGGCCAACGTCCTGACTTTC.

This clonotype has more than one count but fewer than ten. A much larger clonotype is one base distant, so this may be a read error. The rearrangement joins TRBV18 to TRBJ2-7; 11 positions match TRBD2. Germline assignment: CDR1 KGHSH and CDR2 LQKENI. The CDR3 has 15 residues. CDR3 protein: CASPPTTSGAYEQYF. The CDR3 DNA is TGTGCCAGCCCACCAACGACTAGCGGGGCCTACGAGCAGTACTTC. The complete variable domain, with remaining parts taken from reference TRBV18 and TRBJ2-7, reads NAGVMQNPRHLVRRRGQEARLRCSPMKGHSHVYWYRQLPEEGLKFMVYLQKENIIDESGMPKERFSAEFPKEGPSILRIQQVVRGDSAAYFCASPPTTSGAYEQYFGPGTRLTVT.

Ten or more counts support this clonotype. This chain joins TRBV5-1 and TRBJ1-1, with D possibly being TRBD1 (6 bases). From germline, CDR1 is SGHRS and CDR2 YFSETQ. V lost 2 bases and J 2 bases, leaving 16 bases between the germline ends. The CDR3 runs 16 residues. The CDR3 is CASSFGQLSLNTEAFF. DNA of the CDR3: TGCGCCAGCAGCTTTGGACAGCTCAGTTTAAACACTGAAGCTTTCTTT.

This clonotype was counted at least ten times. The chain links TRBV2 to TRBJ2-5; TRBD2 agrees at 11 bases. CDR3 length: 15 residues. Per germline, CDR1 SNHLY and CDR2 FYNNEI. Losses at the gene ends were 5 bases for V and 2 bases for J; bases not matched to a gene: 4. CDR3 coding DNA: TGTGCCAGCAGTCCCGGGACTAGCGGACAAGAGACCCAGTACTTC. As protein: CASSPGTSGQETQYF.

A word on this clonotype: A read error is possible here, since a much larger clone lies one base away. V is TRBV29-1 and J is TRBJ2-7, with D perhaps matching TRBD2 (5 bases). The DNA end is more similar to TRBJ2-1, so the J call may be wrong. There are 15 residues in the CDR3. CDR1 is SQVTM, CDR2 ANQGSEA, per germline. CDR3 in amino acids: CSVEDQEASSYEQFF. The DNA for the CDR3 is TGCAGCGTTGAAGATCAGGAGGCGAGCTCCTACGAGCAGTTCTTC.

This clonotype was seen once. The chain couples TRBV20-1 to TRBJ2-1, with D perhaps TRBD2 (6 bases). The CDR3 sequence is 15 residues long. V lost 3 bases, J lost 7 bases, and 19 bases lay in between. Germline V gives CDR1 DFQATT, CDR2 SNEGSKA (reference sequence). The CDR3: CSARPSPGVGNEQFF. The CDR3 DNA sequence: TGCAGTGCTAGGCCTTCCCCGGGAGTCGGTAATGAGCAGTTCTTC.

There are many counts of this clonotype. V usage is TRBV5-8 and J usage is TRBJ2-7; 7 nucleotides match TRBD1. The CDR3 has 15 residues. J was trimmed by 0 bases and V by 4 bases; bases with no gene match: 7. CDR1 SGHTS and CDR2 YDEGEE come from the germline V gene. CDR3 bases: TGTGCCAGCAGCGAACACAGGGGTTTCTCCTACGAGCAGTACTTC. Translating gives CASSEHRGFSYEQYF.

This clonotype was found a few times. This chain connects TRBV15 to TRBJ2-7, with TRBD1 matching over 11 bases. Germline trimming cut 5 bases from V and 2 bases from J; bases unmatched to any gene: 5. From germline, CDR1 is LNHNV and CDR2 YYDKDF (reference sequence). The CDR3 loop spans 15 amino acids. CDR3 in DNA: TGTGCCACCAGCGGACCGGGACAGGGGGCCTACGAGCAGTACTTC. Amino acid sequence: CATSGPGQGAYEQYF.

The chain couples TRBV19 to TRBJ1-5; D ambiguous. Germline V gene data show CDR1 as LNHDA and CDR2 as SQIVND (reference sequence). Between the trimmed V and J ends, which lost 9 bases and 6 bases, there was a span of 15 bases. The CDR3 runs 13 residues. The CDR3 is CASSTPGFQPQHF. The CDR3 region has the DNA TGTGCCAGCTCAACGCCGGGCTTTCAGCCCCAGCATTTT.

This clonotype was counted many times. As DNA, the CDR3 is TGTGCCAGCTCACCCCCGACAGGGAGGCACGAGCAGTACTTC. Protein: CASSPPTGRHEQYF. This chain uses TRBV18 with TRBJ2-7; perhaps TRBD1 as D (7 bases). Trimming pared 3 bases from V and 5 bases from J, leaving 14 bases between. The V gene's germline CDR1 is KGHSH and CDR2 LQKENI. The CDR3 runs to 14 residues.

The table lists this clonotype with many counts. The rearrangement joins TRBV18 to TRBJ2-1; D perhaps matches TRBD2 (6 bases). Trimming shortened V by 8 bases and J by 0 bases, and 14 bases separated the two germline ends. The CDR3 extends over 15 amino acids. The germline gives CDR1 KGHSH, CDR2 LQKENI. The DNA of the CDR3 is TGTGCCAGCCTGTTTGGGGGGAGCTCCTACAATGAGCAGTTCTTC. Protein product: CASLFGGSSYNEQFF. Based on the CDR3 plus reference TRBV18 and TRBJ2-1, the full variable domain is NAGVMQNPRHLVRRRGQEARLRCSPMKGHSHVYWYRQLPEEGLKFMVYLQKENIIDESGMPKERFSAEFPKEGPSILRIQQVVRGDSAAYFCASLFGGSSYNEQFFGPGTRLTVL.

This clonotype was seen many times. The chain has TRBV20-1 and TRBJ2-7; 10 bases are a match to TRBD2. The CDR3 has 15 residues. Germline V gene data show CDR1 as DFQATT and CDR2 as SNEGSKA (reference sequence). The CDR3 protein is CSLRASGRSSYEQYF. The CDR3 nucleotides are TGCTCGCTTAGGGCTAGCGGGAGAAGCTCCTACGAGCAGTACTTC.

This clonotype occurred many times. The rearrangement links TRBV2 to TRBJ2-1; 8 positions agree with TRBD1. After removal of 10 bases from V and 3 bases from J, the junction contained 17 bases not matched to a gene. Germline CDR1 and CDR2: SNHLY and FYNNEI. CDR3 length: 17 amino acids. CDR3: CATATWGDRLFYNEQFF. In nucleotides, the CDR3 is TGTGCCACCGCGACGTGGGGGGACAGGCTTTTCTACAATGAGCAGTTCTTC.

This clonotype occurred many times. This CDR3 reads CSQGLAGVGEQYF. The CDR3 DNA sequence: TGCTCCCAGGGGCTAGCGGGAGTTGGGGAGCAGTACTTC. The V and J genes are TRBV10-1 and TRBJ2-7; 10 bases align to TRBD2. The CDR3 is made up of 13 amino acids. The V gene's germline CDR1 is WNHNN and CDR2 SYGVQD (reference sequence).